The 21 T cell receptor beta chains reported below all come from one sample, sequenced in a study of blood T cell repertoires in COVID-19. TCRdb's table, derived via immunoSEQ multiplex PCR, lists solely in-frame clones and lacks some. The sample shows about 430,000 clones, roughly 90% of them seen only once. Sequences were obtained from peripheral blood. The receptor source for this set is a man younger than 35 with COVID-19, enrolled during active disease.

The V call is TRBV6-5, the J call TRBJ2-7; a possible D gene is TRBD1 (5 bases). Per germline, CDR1 MNHEY and CDR2 SVGAGI. This CDR3 comprises 13 residues. The V end lost 5 bases, the J end lost 4 bases, and 12 bases lay between the germline ends. The CDR3 DNA sequence: TGTGCCAGCAGTCGACTGACAGAATACGAGCAGTACTTC. It codes for CASSRLTEYEQYF.

This sequence joins TRBV19 and TRBJ1-4; D unclear. V dropped 6 bases and J dropped 4 bases, with 18 bases sitting between them. Germline loops: CDR1 LNHDA, CDR2 SQIVND (reference sequence). The CDR3 sequence is 16 residues long. CDR3 coding DNA: TGTGCCAGTAGCGTACTCACTTCAACTCTTAATGAAAAACTGTTTTTT. Protein: CASSVLTSTLNEKLFF.

This chain uses TRBV7-9 with TRBJ2-2; 8 positions match TRBD2. There are 14 residues in the CDR3. V lost 4 bases, J lost 10 bases, and 8 bases stayed unmatched. CDR1 and CDR2 from the germline V gene are SEHNR and FQNEAQ (reference sequence). The CDR3 nucleotides are TGTGCCAGCAGCTCCCCGGGGGGGCCAGTGGAGCTGTTTTTT. It codes for CASSSPGGPVELFF.

The V and J genes are TRBV2 and TRBJ2-5, with 8 bases lining up with TRBD2. This CDR3 has 14 residues. V lost 6 bases and J lost 5; bases outside the gene matches: 8. CDR1 and CDR2 from the germline V gene are SNHLY and FYNNEI. The CDR3 here is CASRETSDMETQYF. DNA of the CDR3: TGTGCCAGCAGGGAGACTAGCGATATGGAGACCCAGTACTTC.

CDR3 sequence: CSASSQGMTGELFF. The CDR3 DNA follows: TGCAGTGCTAGTAGTCAGGGTATGACCGGGGAGCTGTTTTTT. The rearrangement uses TRBV20-1 and TRBJ2-2; possibly TRBD1 for D (5 bases). CDR1 DFQATT and CDR2 SNEGSKA come from the germline V gene (reference sequence). V was shortened by 3 bases and J by 5 bases, with 13 bases between the two germline ends. The CDR3 runs 14 residues.

The chain employs TRBV11-3 and TRBJ2-2; D is unresolved. V gave up 4 bases and J gave up 4 bases, with 7 bases separating them. The CDR3 totals 13 residues. Germline CDR1 SGHNT, CDR2 YENEEA. Here the CDR3 reads CASSSSVTGELFF. Written as DNA, the CDR3 is TGTGCCAGCAGCTCTAGTGTCACCGGGGAGCTGTTTTTT.

This rearrangement joins TRBV6-5 to TRBJ2-1; 8 bases align to TRBD2. Per the germline V gene, CDR1 is MNHEY and CDR2 is SVGAGI. CDR3 length: 12 amino acids. With 4 bases clipped from V and 11 bases from J, the junction kept 4 bases outside the gene matches. CDR3 DNA: TGTGCCAGCAGTTCAACGGGGGGGAAGCAGTTCTTC. Protein product: CASSSTGGKQFF.

As for this clone: No conserved phenylalanine or tryptophan ends this CDR3, so it is likely a read error. Because the CDR3's place on the DNA is in doubt, the DNA is left out and the CDR3 is given as listed by TCRdb. The rearrangement links TRBV2 to TRBJ2-7; the table assigns TRBD2, which was not confirmed against the DNA. The germline V gene encodes CDR1 SNHLY and CDR2 FYNNEI. The CDR3 has 13 residues if both end residues are counted. This CDR3 is CASSERLAGGRGL.

This chain connects TRBV7-2 to TRBJ2-7, with 8 bases matching TRBD1. J gave up 9 bases and V 4 bases, and 5 bases lay outside the gene matches. The germline gives CDR1 SGHTA, CDR2 FQGNSA. The CDR3 has 12 amino acids. This chain's CDR3 is CASSSQGARQYF. The CDR3 nucleotides read TGTGCCAGCAGCTCGCAGGGGGCGCGGCAGTACTTC.

The chain uses TRBV7-9 and TRBJ1-1, with a possible D match to TRBD1 (5 bases). The V end lost 1 base, the J end lost 3 bases, and 12 bases lay between the germline ends. CDR3 length: 15 amino acids. Germline CDR1 SEHNR, CDR2 FQNEAQ (reference sequence). The DNA for the CDR3 is TGTGCCAGCAGCTTAGGTGGTGGGGGGGACACTGAAGCTTTCTTT. Translation: CASSLGGGGDTEAFF. Using reference TRBV7-9 and TRBJ1-1 for the parts outside the CDR3, the full variable domain is DTGVSQNPRHKITKRGQNVTFRCDPISEHNRLYWYRQTLGQGPEFLTYFQNEAQLEKSRLLSDRFSAERPKGSFSTLEIQRTEQGDSAMYLCASSLGGGGDTEAFFGQGTRLTVV.

In DNA, the CDR3 is TGTGCCAGCAGCTTATATAGGGGGCAGAGAGGCTACACCTTC. The encoded protein is CASSLYRGQRGYTF. The V and J genes are TRBV5-4 and TRBJ1-2, with 7 positions matching TRBD1. The CDR3 sequence is 14 residues long. The junction had 9 bases not matched to a gene; V was cut back by 2 bases and J by 8 bases. Germline CDR1 reads SGHNT; CDR2 reads YYREEE (reference sequence).

A single count supports this clone. This chain connects TRBV2 to TRBJ2-1, with TRBD2 matching 9 bases. Germline V gives CDR1 SNHLY, CDR2 FYNNEI. With V trimmed by 2 bases and J by 4 bases, 3 bases remained unmatched. There are 15 residues in the CDR3. The CDR3: CASSELAGLYNEQFF. CDR3 nucleotide sequence: TGTGCCAGCAGTGAACTAGCGGGACTATACAATGAGCAGTTCTTC.

Of note for this clone: The sample contains more than one DNA sequence encoding this CDR3. This chain connects TRBV5-1 to TRBJ2-3; tentatively, D is TRBD1 (5 bases). The V gene's germline CDR1 is SGHRS and CDR2 YFSETQ. The CDR3 length is 13 residues. V shed 4 bases and J shed 1 base, with 7 bases lying between them. DNA of the CDR3: TGCGCCAGCAGCCTACAGGGCACAGATACGCAGTATTTT. Translating gives CASSLQGTDTQYF. Drawing the rest from reference TRBV5-1 and TRBJ2-3, the complete variable domain is KAGVTQTPRYLIKTRGQQVTLSCSPISGHRSVSWYQQTPGQGLQFLFEYFSETQRNKGNFPGRFSGRQFSNSRSEMNVSTLELGDSALYLCASSLQGTDTQYFGPGTRLTVL.

The rearrangement joins TRBV14 to TRBJ2-5; possibly TRBD1 for D (7 bases). The CDR3 covers 16 residues. CDR1 and CDR2 from the germline V gene are SGHDN and FVKESK. Trimming shortened V by 0 bases and J by 4 bases, and 15 bases separated the two germline ends. The CDR3 spells CASSQDFGGGVETQYF. CDR3 coding DNA: TGTGCCAGCAGCCAAGATTTCGGAGGGGGCGTAGAGACCCAGTACTTC.

V usage is TRBV27 and J usage is TRBJ1-6, with 8 bases fitting TRBD1. In germline, CDR1 is MNHEY, CDR2 SMNVEV (reference sequence). The length of the CDR3 is 15 residues. Trimming at V came to 7 bases and at J to 7 bases, leaving 9 bases not matched to a gene. For the CDR3, the DNA is TGTGCCAGCAAACCGGACAGGGAGGGGAATTCACCCCTCCACTTT. Protein sequence: CASKPDREGNSPLHF.

The J gene is TRBJ2-1, the V gene TRBV6-4; the match to TRBD1 covers 9 bases. The length of the CDR3 is 15 residues. Germline lookup yields CDR1 MRHNA and CDR2 SNTAGT. Unmatched junction bases numbered 10, after V lost 6 bases and J lost 7 bases. The CDR3 bases are TGTGCCAGCAGCCCCGGGACAGGGATGTCAAATGAGCAGTTCTTC. This encodes CASSPGTGMSNEQFF.

The V and J genes are TRBV3-1 (or the pseudogene TRBV3-2) and TRBJ2-7; D gene unclear. Between the trimmed V and J ends, which lost 4 bases and 2 bases, there was a span of 3 bases. The CDR3 has 11 residues. Germline assignment: CDR1 LGHDT and CDR2 YNNKEL (reference sequence). The CDR3: CASSPTYEQYF. As DNA, the CDR3 is TGTGCCAGCAGCCCAACCTACGAGCAGTACTTC.

The chain has TRBV14 and TRBJ1-2; perhaps TRBD1 as D (5 bases). The CDR3 is 14 amino acids. Between the trimmed V and J ends, which lost 3 bases and 3 bases, there was a span of 11 bases. Germline CDR1 reads SGHDN; CDR2 reads FVKESK. CDR3 protein: CASSHRALDYGYTF. DNA for the CDR3: TGTGCCAGCAGCCACAGGGCGCTTGACTATGGCTACACCTTC.

This clone was counted once. The chain couples TRBV19 to TRBJ1-5; D is uncertain. CDR3 length: 14 amino acids. CDR1 is LNHDA and CDR2 is SQIVND in the germline V gene (reference sequence). The ends were cut back, 3 bases at V and 5 bases at J, with 11 bases in the middle. CDR3: CASSMLNGDQPQHF. As DNA, the CDR3 is TGTGCCAGTAGTATGTTGAACGGAGATCAGCCCCAGCATTTT.

The chain carries TRBV5-7 and TRBJ1-2; D unresolved. TRBV5-7 counts as an open reading frame of uncertain function. V dropped 0 bases and J dropped 1 base, with 10 bases sitting between them. The CDR3 spans 15 residues. The DNA of the CDR3 is TGTGCCAGCAGCTTGGCCCCTGGGAGTAACTATGGCTACACCTTC. Translation gives CASSLAPGSNYGYTF.

This clone was seen once. The CDR3 DNA follows: TGTGCCAGCAGCCCGGAGTTCGGGGAGGATACGCAGTATTTT. Its protein is CASSPEFGEDTQYF. The chain recombines TRBV7-2 with TRBJ2-3, with D maybe TRBD2 (5 bases). There are 14 residues in the CDR3. Germline values: CDR1 SGHTA, CDR2 FQGNSA. Trimming took 5 bases from V and 6 from J, leaving 15 bases between them.